Listed below are T cell receptor beta chains from one sample, sequenced in a study of regulatory T cells in long-lasting Graves disease. TCRdb called the multiplex PCR reads again in MiXCR, with one record for every CDR3 protein. This repertoire shows a few hundred thousand distinct CDR3 sequences, roughly 19% found once; its top ten account for around 11%. These records were also assigned to another study, of T cells in Graves' hyperthyroidism and ophthalmopathy.

This sample comprised peripheral blood mononuclear cells (PBMCs), obtained at new diagnosis, from a patient treated with antithyroid drugs. The receptor set was obtained from a woman in her twenties or thirties with Graves disease. Each CDR3 is given without its conserved first and last residue. The order of the fields is CDR3 protein, J gene, V gene, CDR3 length.

CDR3: ASSYLGSLGIMNEQF
J: TRBJ2-1
V: TRBV6-5
length: 15

CDR3: ASMTQSGDYEQY
J: TRBJ2-7
V: TRBV19
length: 12

CDR3: ASSLASTSNQPQH
J: TRBJ1-5
V: TRBV7-8
length: 13

CDR3: ASSEEGFSGYT
J: TRBJ1-2
V: TRBV2
length: 11

CDR3: ASPQEGAVTEAF
J: TRBJ1-1
V: TRBV7-9
length: 12

CDR3: ASKRASGAPDTQY
J: TRBJ2-3
V: TRBV4-2
length: 13

CDR3: ASRIGQGRTEAF
J: TRBJ1-1
V: TRBV19
length: 12

CDR3: ASSPPGGQGQPQH
J: TRBJ1-5
V: TRBV18
length: 13

CDR3: ASTPSGRTIWGTQY
J: TRBJ2-5
V: TRBV19
length: 14

CDR3: ASSSLGQGAYEQY
J: TRBJ2-7
V: TRBV28
length: 13

CDR3: ASSQDGTTNEKLF
J: TRBJ1-4
V: TRBV14
length: 13

CDR3: ASSLSGTEDF
J: TRBJ1-1
V: TRBV7-9
length: 10

CDR3: ASSITRSTEAF
J: TRBJ1-1
V: TRBV19
length: 11

CDR3: ASSQGETGAFKNIQY
J: TRBJ2-4
V: TRBV4-1
length: 15

CDR3: ASSPNDSAGYT
J: TRBJ1-2
V: TRBV5-1
length: 11

CDR3: SARVNRLEGQPQH
J: TRBJ1-5
V: TRBV20-1
length: 13

CDR3: ASSRRGPTGMNTEAF
J: TRBJ1-1
V: TRBV6-1
length: 15

CDR3: ASSSSGGQYNEQF
J: TRBJ2-1
V: TRBV28
length: 13

CDR3: ASSQQGTGELF
J: TRBJ2-2
V: TRBV7-8
length: 11

CDR3: ASSLEHRSSNQPQH
J: TRBJ1-5
V: TRBV7-6
length: 14

CDR3: SAMKPNSYEQY
J: TRBJ2-7
V: TRBV20-1
length: 11

CDR3: ATSPDRPNTGELF
J: TRBJ2-2
V: TRBV24-1
length: 13

CDR3: AWSAGPSAPQH
J: TRBJ1-5
V: TRBV30
length: 11

CDR3: ASSRDSTDTQY
J: TRBJ2-3
V: TRBV5-1
length: 11

CDR3: ASSLTGGKEPQH
J: TRBJ1-5
V: TRBV19
length: 12

CDR3: ASSPPQVASYNEQF
J: TRBJ2-1
V: TRBV18
length: 14

CDR3: ASCQGADYGYT
J: TRBJ1-2
V: TRBV13
length: 11

CDR3: ASSLQGTISNQPQH
J: TRBJ1-5
V: TRBV12-3/TRBV12-4
length: 14

CDR3: AISGTSQETQC
J: TRBJ2-5
V: TRBV10-3
length: 11

CDR3: ASSLLSGRAADTQY
J: TRBJ2-3
V: TRBV11-2
length: 14

CDR3: ASSFNGFQETQY
J: TRBJ2-5
V: TRBV7-6
length: 12

CDR3: ASSDPGSPTGGNTIY
J: TRBJ1-3
V: TRBV25-1
length: 15

CDR3: ASSLKAGPSYEQY
J: TRBJ2-7
V: TRBV12-3/TRBV12-4
length: 13

CDR3: ASSCSGGLF
J: TRBJ1-4
V: TRBV7-3
length: 9

CDR3: ASSLVAGAPQETQY
J: TRBJ2-5
V: TRBV11-3
length: 14

CDR3: ASSIRRDNEQF
J: TRBJ2-1
V: TRBV7-7
length: 11

CDR3: ASSWGSGYNEQF
J: TRBJ2-1
V: TRBV12-3/TRBV12-4
length: 12

CDR3: ASSIGLRGSEAF
J: TRBJ1-1
V: TRBV19
length: 12

CDR3: ASSSPGVRSYEQY
J: TRBJ2-7
V: TRBV28
length: 13

CDR3: ASSSRRHEQY
J: TRBJ2-7
V: TRBV6-2/TRBV6-3
length: 10

CDR3: ASSQDPGAGPEQY
J: TRBJ2-7
V: TRBV3-1
length: 13

CDR3: ASSYGTKLGEQY
J: TRBJ2-7
V: TRBV6-2/TRBV6-3
length: 12

CDR3: SAEGAYNEQF
J: TRBJ2-1
V: TRBV20-1
length: 10

CDR3: SAKFRPAGIRGIRQPQH
J: TRBJ1-5
V: TRBV20-1
length: 17

CDR3: ASSLLGSHTEAF
J: TRBJ1-1
V: TRBV28
length: 12

CDR3: ASRTPQEPTNEKLF
J: TRBJ1-4
V: TRBV2
length: 14

CDR3: ASTLGGVNEKLF
J: TRBJ1-4
V: TRBV5-4
length: 12

CDR3: ASSRLVASAGELF
J: TRBJ2-2
V: TRBV13
length: 13

CDR3: ASSLSQGGNYGYT
J: TRBJ1-2
V: TRBV12-3/TRBV12-4
length: 13

CDR3: ASSRGTVATGELF
J: TRBJ2-2
V: TRBV12-3/TRBV12-4
length: 13

CDR3: ASSPSLAGTQY
J: TRBJ2-5
V: TRBV9
length: 11

CDR3: ASRPRDSGNSPLH
J: TRBJ1-6
V: TRBV2
length: 13